Each of the 2 T cell receptor beta chains below was sequenced from the same sample in a study of blood T cell repertoires in COVID-19. The protocol was immunoSEQ multiplex PCR, while the TCRdb copy is restricted to in-frame clones and leaves out a portion. The sample lists under 80,000 clones, 65% to 85% occurring once. Source material: peripheral blood. The receptors shown here come from a man in his 60s with COVID-19, enrolled during active disease.

This chain joins TRBV20-1 and TRBJ2-3; D unresolved. Deletions cut 2 bases from V and 2 bases from J, with 2 bases between. The CDR3 covers 11 residues. Germline assignment: CDR1 DFQATT and CDR2 SNEGSKA (reference sequence). CDR3 amino acids: CSARLTDTQYF. The CDR3 bases are TGCAGTGCTAGACTCACAGATACGCAGTATTTT.

This chain joins TRBV5-6 and TRBJ1-2; 7 positions match TRBD1. Germline assignment: CDR1 SGHDT and CDR2 YYEEEE. This CDR3 has 16 amino acids. After removal of 7 bases from V and 0 bases from J, the junction contained 12 bases not matched to a gene. DNA for the CDR3: TGTGCCAGCCGCCGGGGACAGAGATCGTCTAACTATGGCTACACCTTC. Its translation: CASRRGQRSSNYGYTF.